The sample holds a few counts of the clone carrying this TCR beta chain. Its cognate antigen is unknown. A single base separates this from a much larger clone, so it may be a read error. The data were taken from a study of T cells in Graves' hyperthyroidism and ophthalmopathy. The study enrolled patients aged 18 to 65 with newly diagnosed hyperthyroidism of under 2 months' duration. Diagnosis relied on clinical symptoms, serum thyroxine and TRAb, thyroid ultrasound and orbital computed tomography. Study-level points and caveats: Peripheral blood also featured most of the thyroid clonotypes expanded above 0.001.

Authors of the study amplified TCR beta CDR3 regions from RNA transcripts. RT-PCR in the first round (using the HTBI primer set) targeted the TCR CDR3. TCRdb reanalysed the multiplex PCR reads using MiXCR and keeps one entry per CDR3 protein. Of about 500,000 distinct CDR3 sequences in the sample, roughly an eighth were seen once. This CDR3 has 15 residues. The germline gives CDR1 GTSNPN, CDR2 SVGIG (reference sequence). The TCR sequence derives from a woman between 18 and 29 years old with Graves' hyperthyroidism. V gene TRBV30 combines with J gene TRBJ1-6; TRBD1 matches 7 bases. The sequencing sample was made of blood. The CDR3 spells CACSGEGGVGSPLHF. CDR3 nucleotides: TGTGCCTGTAGTGGCGAAGGGGGCGTCGGGTCACCCCTCCACTTT.